Following are 25 T cell receptor beta chains from one sample sequenced in a study of OX40 agonist ivuxolimab in advanced cancers. Sequencing used immunoSEQ multiplex PCR; TCRdb keeps in-frame clones, though not all of them. The data contain 96,000 or so clones, around 90% of them seen just once; the ten biggest clones take up about 1.5%. The sequencing used CD4+ or CD8+ T cells sorted from blood, collected in a trial of the OX40 agonist ivuxolimab. Source of these receptors: an adult with an advanced solid tumor such as melanoma, head and neck, liver or kidney cancer.

V is TRBV7-3 and J is TRBJ2-5, with D perhaps TRBD1 (6 bases). Germline assignment: CDR1 SGHTA and CDR2 FQGTGA. V was cut by 4 bases and J by 5 bases, with 11 bases left in between. The CDR3 totals 13 residues. The CDR3 DNA reads as TGTGCCAGCAGCTCTAACAGGGAGGAGACCCAGTACTTC. Its protein is CASSSNREETQYF.

The chain recombines TRBV7-2 with TRBJ2-5; D gene ambiguous. Trimming cost V 1 base and J 7 bases, with 10 bases left between them. CDR3 size: 13 residues. Germline V gene lookup returns CDR1 SGHTA and CDR2 FQGNSA. Here the CDR3 DNA reads TGTGCCAGCAGCTTAGATCCCTCCGGGACCCAGTACTTC. It specifies CASSLDPSGTQYF. Supplemented by reference TRBV7-2 and TRBJ2-5, the full variable domain reads GAGVSQSPSNKVTEKGKDVELRCDPISGHTALYWYRQSLGQGLEFLIYFQGNSAPDKSGLPSDRFSAERTGGSVSTLTIQRTQQEDSAVYLCASSLDPSGTQYFGPGTRLLVL.

The rearrangement uses TRBV29-1 and TRBJ1-1, with no clear D. Germline V gene sequence: CDR1 SQVTM, CDR2 ANQGSEA. V was pared by 6 bases and J by 7 bases, with 18 bases between. The length of the CDR3 is 13 residues. The CDR3 region has the DNA TGCAGCGTCTTTCTCAGGACGTGGAGTGAAGCTTTCTTT. Amino acids: CSVFLRTWSEAFF.

V and J are TRBV29-1 and TRBJ1-1, with TRBD1 identical over 8 bases. CDR3 size: 14 residues. V was clipped by 3 bases and J by 2 bases; unmatched bases: 5. Germline V gene lookup returns CDR1 SQVTM and CDR2 ANQGSEA. Here the CDR3 DNA reads TGCAGCGTTGAGGCGACAGGGGATAACACTGAAGCTTTCTTT. It translates to CSVEATGDNTEAFF.

Only one count was recorded for this clone. The chain couples TRBV25-1 to TRBJ1-4; 10 bases fit TRBD1. CDR3 length equals 16 residues. J gave up 7 bases and V 4 bases, and 9 bases lay outside the gene matches. The germline gives CDR1 MGHDK, CDR2 SYGVNS. The CDR3 loop is CASSAAPGQGSEKLFF. The CDR3 bases are TGTGCCAGCAGTGCAGCCCCGGGACAGGGGTCTGAAAAACTGTTTTTT.

The chain recombines TRBV20-1 with TRBJ2-1; D is ambiguous. Trimming removed 4 bases at V and 8 bases at J, with 9 bases between. This CDR3 comprises 11 residues. Looked up from germline, CDR1 is DFQATT and CDR2 is SNEGSKA (reference sequence). The CDR3 region has the DNA TGCAGTGCTATCCCCGGCCATGAGCAGTTCTTC. Translating gives CSAIPGHEQFF.

The chain recombines TRBV5-6 with TRBJ1-1; 7 nucleotides agree with TRBD1. The germline V gene encodes CDR1 SGHDT and CDR2 YYEEEE. Unmatched junction bases numbered 3, after V lost 4 bases and J lost 0 bases. This CDR3 comprises 14 residues. In nucleotides, the CDR3 is TGTGCCAGCAGCGTCACAGGGGTGAACACTGAAGCTTTCTTT. This translates into CASSVTGVNTEAFF. Full variable domain (outside the CDR3, taken from reference TRBV5-6 and TRBJ1-1): DAGVTQSPTHLIKTRGQQVTLRCSPKSGHDTVSWYQQALGQGPQFIFQYYEEEERQRGNFPDRFSGHQFPNYSSELNVNALLLGDSALYLCASSVTGVNTEAFFGQGTRLTVV.

This chain joins TRBV29-1 and TRBJ1-5; 9 nucleotides line up with TRBD1. Germline trimming cut 7 bases from V and 3 bases from J; bases unmatched to any gene: 4. CDR1 is SQVTM and CDR2 is ANQGSEA in the germline V gene. This CDR3 has 13 residues. CDR3 nucleotide sequence: TGCAGCGCTAGGACAGGGGACAATCAGCCCCAGCATTTT. Its translation is CSARTGDNQPQHF. The full variable domain, completed using reference TRBV29-1 and TRBJ1-5, is SAVISQKPSRDICQRGTSLTIQCQVDSQVTMMFWYRQQPGQSLTLIATANQGSEATYESGFVIDKFPISRPNLTFSTLTVSNMSPEDSSIYLCSARTGDNQPQHFGDGTRLSIL.

The rearrangement joins TRBV6-1 to TRBJ1-5, with D maybe TRBD1 (5 bases). CDR1 is MNHNS, CDR2 SASEGT, per germline. V was shortened by 7 bases and J by 6 bases, with 16 bases between the two germline ends. The CDR3 runs 14 residues. The CDR3 DNA reads as TGTGCCAGCACCCCCAGTGGGGCGAGTCAGCCCCAGCATTTT. Translating gives CASTPSGASQPQHF.

V and J are TRBV6-1 and TRBJ2-1; D possibly uses TRBD1 or TRBD2 (5 bases each). V was trimmed by 6 bases and J by 2 bases, leaving 14 bases between them. This CDR3 contains 15 residues. Germline-derived CDR1 and CDR2 are MNHNS and SASEGT. In DNA form, the CDR3 reads TGTGCCAGCAGGGCCGGGACCCCTACCTACAATGAGCAGTTCTTC. Amino acids: CASRAGTPTYNEQFF.

V and J are TRBV7-6 and TRBJ2-3, with D perhaps given as TRBD1 or TRBD2 (5 bases each). Germline V gives CDR1 SGHVS, CDR2 FNYEAQ. V gave up 6 bases and J gave up 5 bases, with 21 bases separating them. The CDR3 consists of 16 residues. The CDR3 here is CASSTRGPQARDTQYF. The CDR3 nucleotides are TGTGCCAGCAGTACCCGGGGCCCCCAGGCTAGAGATACGCAGTATTTT.

This clone was recorded only once. The genes are TRBV6-5 and TRBJ2-5, with D possibly matching TRBD2 (6 bases). The V end lost 4 bases, the J end lost 4 bases, and 16 bases lay between the germline ends. The V gene's germline CDR1 is MNHEY and CDR2 SVGAGI. The CDR3 has 15 residues. The CDR3 DNA sequence: TGTGCCAGCAGTTCAGAAACGACCGGGGGAGAGACCCAGTACTTC. Its protein is CASSSETTGGETQYF.

The rearrangement joins TRBV5-1 to TRBJ1-2; unclear D gene. The CDR3 loop spans 14 amino acids. Trimming took off 0 bases at V and 2 bases at J, with 8 bases between the two ends. Germline V gives CDR1 SGHRS, CDR2 YFSETQ. CDR3 sequence: CASSLGDRNYGYTF. For the CDR3, the DNA is TGCGCCAGCAGCTTGGGGGATAGAAACTATGGCTACACCTTC.

The rearrangement joins TRBV6-5 to TRBJ2-2; D might be TRBD1 or TRBD2, each matching 5 bases. V lost 0 bases and J 4 bases, leaving 12 bases between the germline ends. From germline, CDR1 is MNHEY and CDR2 SVGAGI. There are 16 residues in the CDR3. The CDR3 DNA reads TGTGCCAGCAGTTACTCGGGGGTAATGTCCACCGGGGAGCTGTTTTTT. Encoded protein: CASSYSGVMSTGELFF.

The chain uses TRBV7-3 and TRBJ2-3; 7 bases are shared with TRBD1. Germline CDR1 and CDR2: SGHTA and FQGTGA. V lost 5 bases to trimming and J lost 1 base; unmatched junction nucleotides: 6. This CDR3 comprises 15 residues. DNA for the CDR3: TGTGCCAGCAGCCGGGGACAGCTGGGCACAGATACGCAGTATTTT. Translated: CASSRGQLGTDTQYF.

The rearrangement links TRBV4-2 to TRBJ2-5; 7 nucleotides agree with TRBD1. With V trimmed by 0 bases and J by 3 bases, 4 bases remained unmatched. The CDR3 sequence is 15 residues long. Germline CDR1 is LGHNA and CDR2 is YNFKEQ. In DNA, the CDR3 is TGTGCCAGCAGCCAAGAAGGGCAGGGGGAAGAGACCCAGTACTTC. It is translated as CASSQEGQGEETQYF.

The CDR3 loop is CASSLVGTGTLKNIQYF. CDR3 nucleotides: TGTGCCAGCAGCTTAGTAGGGACAGGGACTCTTAAAAACATTCAGTACTTC. The V call is TRBV7-2, the J call TRBJ2-4; 9 bases fit TRBD1. Trimming took 1 base from V and 4 from J; bases not matched to a gene: 8. From germline, CDR1 is SGHTA and CDR2 FQGNSA. The CDR3 consists of 17 residues.

This clone has only one observation. The rearrangement links TRBV5-1 to TRBJ1-1; maybe TRBD1 (6 bases). Deletions cut 2 bases from V and 5 bases from J, with 13 bases between. Germline CDR1 is SGHRS and CDR2 is YFSETQ. CDR3 length: 14 residues. This CDR3 reads CASSFSGAETEAFF. CDR3 sequence (DNA): TGCGCCAGCAGCTTCTCGGGGGCGGAAACTGAAGCTTTCTTT.

CDR3 amino acids: CASSPTGGTGNTIYF. The CDR3 DNA sequence: TGTGCCAGCAGCCCGACAGGGGGCACTGGAAACACCATATATTTT. The V and J genes are TRBV5-6 and TRBJ1-3; 10 nucleotides align to TRBD1. The junction had 3 bases not matched to a gene; V was cut back by 4 bases and J by 2 bases. Germline V gene lookup returns CDR1 SGHDT and CDR2 YYEEEE. This CDR3 contains 15 residues.

Of note for this clone: The junction departs from the called germline gene at one end, perhaps through a read error. This rearrangement joins TRBV7-7 to TRBJ1-3, with D uncertain. The CDR3 is made up of 15 amino acids. CDR1 is SSHAT and CDR2 is FNYEAQ in the germline V gene (reference sequence). CDR3 nucleotides: TGTGCTAGCAGCCCCGGGATCGACTCTGGAAACACCATATATTTT. Protein sequence: CASSPGIDSGNTIYF.

In DNA, the CDR3 is TGTGCCAGCAGCCCACATGACTCTGCCTACGAGCAGTACTTC. Residues: CASSPHDSAYEQYF. The chain joins TRBV11-2 to TRBJ2-7, with unresolved D. From germline, CDR1 is SGHAT and CDR2 FQNNGV. The CDR3 is made up of 14 amino acids. V lost 5 bases to trimming and J lost 2 bases, with 13 bases between them.

This CDR3 reads CASSPDRASPYEQYF. The CDR3 DNA reads TGTGCCAGTAGTCCGGACAGGGCTAGCCCCTACGAGCAGTACTTC. V is TRBV19 and J is TRBJ2-7, with 8 bases identical to TRBD1. CDR1 is LNHDA and CDR2 is SQIVND in the germline V gene (reference sequence). The CDR3 covers 15 residues. V dropped 5 bases and J dropped 2; count of bases not matched to a gene: 8.

The J gene is TRBJ1-1, the V gene TRBV5-4; D is unresolved. V lost 4 bases and J 2 bases, leaving 15 bases between the germline ends. This CDR3 has 15 amino acids. Germline V lookup: CDR1 SGHNT, CDR2 YYREEE (reference sequence). Here the CDR3 DNA reads TGTGCCAGCAGCCCTATTCTCAGCCGCAACACTGAAGCTTTCTTT. Protein product: CASSPILSRNTEAFF.

The chain uses TRBV6-5 and TRBJ1-2; 7 nucleotides agree with TRBD1. The CDR3 length is 15 residues. With 5 bases clipped from V and 4 bases from J, the junction kept 10 bases outside the gene matches. Germline CDR1 is MNHEY and CDR2 is SVGAGI. The CDR3 is CASSGPDRDLYGYTF. The DNA of the CDR3 is TGTGCCAGCAGTGGGCCAGACAGGGACCTCTATGGCTACACCTTC.

The rearrangement links TRBV27 to TRBJ2-4; D may correspond to TRBD1 or TRBD2 (5 bases each). V shed 1 base and J shed 9 bases, with 10 bases lying between them. The CDR3 loop spans 13 amino acids. Germline values: CDR1 MNHEY, CDR2 SMNVEV (reference sequence). The DNA of the CDR3 is TGTGCCAGCAGTTTATTTGGGGGTAGCATTCAGTACTTC. Translation gives CASSLFGGSIQYF.